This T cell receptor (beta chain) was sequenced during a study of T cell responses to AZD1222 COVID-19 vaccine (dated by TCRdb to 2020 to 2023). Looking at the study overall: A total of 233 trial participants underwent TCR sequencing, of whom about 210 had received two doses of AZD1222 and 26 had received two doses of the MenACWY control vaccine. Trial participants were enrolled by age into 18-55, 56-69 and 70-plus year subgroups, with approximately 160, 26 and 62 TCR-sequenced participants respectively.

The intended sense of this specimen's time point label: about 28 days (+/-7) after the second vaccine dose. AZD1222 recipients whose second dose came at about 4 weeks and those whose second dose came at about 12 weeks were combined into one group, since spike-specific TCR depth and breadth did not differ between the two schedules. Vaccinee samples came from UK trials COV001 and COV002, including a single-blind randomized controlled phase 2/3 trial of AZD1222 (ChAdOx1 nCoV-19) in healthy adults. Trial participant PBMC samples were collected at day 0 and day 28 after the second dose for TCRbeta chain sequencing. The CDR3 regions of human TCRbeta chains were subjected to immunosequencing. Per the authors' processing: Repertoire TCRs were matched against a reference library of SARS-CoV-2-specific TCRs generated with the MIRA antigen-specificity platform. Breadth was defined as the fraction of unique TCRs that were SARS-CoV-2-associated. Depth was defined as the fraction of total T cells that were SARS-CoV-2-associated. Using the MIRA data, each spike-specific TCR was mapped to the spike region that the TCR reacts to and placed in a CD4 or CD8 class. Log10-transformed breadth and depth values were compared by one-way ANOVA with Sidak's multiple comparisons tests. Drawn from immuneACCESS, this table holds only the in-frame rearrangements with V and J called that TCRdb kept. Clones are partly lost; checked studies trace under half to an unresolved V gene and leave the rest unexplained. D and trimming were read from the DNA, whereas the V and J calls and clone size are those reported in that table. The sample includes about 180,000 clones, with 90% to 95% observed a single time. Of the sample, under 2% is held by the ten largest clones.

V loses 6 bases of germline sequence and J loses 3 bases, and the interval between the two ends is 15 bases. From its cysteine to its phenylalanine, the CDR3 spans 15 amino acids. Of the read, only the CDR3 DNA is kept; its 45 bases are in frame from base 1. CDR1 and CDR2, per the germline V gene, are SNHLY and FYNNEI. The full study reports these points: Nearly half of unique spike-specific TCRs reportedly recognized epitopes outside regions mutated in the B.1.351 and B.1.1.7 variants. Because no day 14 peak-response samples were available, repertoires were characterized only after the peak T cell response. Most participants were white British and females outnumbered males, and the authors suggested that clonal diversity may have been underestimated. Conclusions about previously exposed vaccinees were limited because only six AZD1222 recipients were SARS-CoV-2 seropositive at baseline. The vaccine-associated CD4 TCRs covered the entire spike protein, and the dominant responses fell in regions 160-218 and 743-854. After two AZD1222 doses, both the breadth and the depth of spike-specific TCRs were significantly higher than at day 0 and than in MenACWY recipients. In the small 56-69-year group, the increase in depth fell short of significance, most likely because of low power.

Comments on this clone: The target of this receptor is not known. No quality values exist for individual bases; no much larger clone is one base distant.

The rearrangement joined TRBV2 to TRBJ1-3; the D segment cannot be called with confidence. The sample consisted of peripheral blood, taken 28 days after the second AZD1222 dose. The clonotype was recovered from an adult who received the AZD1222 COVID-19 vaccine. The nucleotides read TGTGCCAGCAGGAAACAATTGGGCGGTGGAAACACCATATATTTT. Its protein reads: CASRKQLGGGNTIYF.